This T cell receptor (beta chain) is drawn from a study of T-cell memory formation after mild COVID-19. The CDR3 loop spans 16 amino acids. V gave up 5 bases and J gave up 0 bases, with 18 bases separating them. Germline V lookup: CDR1 DFQATT, CDR2 SNEGSKA (reference sequence). Via MiXCR, TCRdb re-called the 5' RACE reads, giving one row per CDR3 protein. This table has hundreds of thousands of distinct CDR3 sequences, around 21% appearing once. This clonotype was seen a handful of times. The sequencing input was PBMCs or a T cell subset sorted from them (not recorded which). This chain connects TRBV20-1 to TRBJ2-3; maybe TRBD2 (6 bases). This clonotype originated in an adult woman who had mild COVID-19 (a few samples of this study predate the infection). Cell type and time point are not known. The CDR3 DNA sequence: TGCAGTGCTGCCCCTCTGGCGGGGACTAGCACAGATACGCAGTATTTT. Protein: CSAAPLAGTSTDTQYF.